These T cell receptor beta chains were read from a single sample in a study of CD8 T cells in Susac syndrome. TCRdb independently ran MiXCR on the immunoSEQ multiplex PCR reads; one entry per CDR3 protein. Of approximately 74,000 distinct CDR3 sequences in the sample, 90% to 95% are singletons; the top ten hold about 0.52%. The specimen was CD4+ T cells from PBMCs. These receptors came from a human donor with Susac syndrome. CDR3s include the opening cysteine and the closing phenylalanine or tryptophan. Each record gives: V gene, J gene, CDR3 length, D gene, clone size, CDR3 protein, CDR3 DNA. A D gene is named only where the DNA matches it firmly. Only part of the rows carry a size: once, few, many, or a class if the clone is expanded.

v_gene: TRBV3-1; j_gene: TRBJ1-2; len: 15; d_gene: TRBD1; abundance: NA; CDR3aa: CASSLRTGPNYGYTF; CDR3nt: TGTGCCAGCAGCCTTCGGACAGGACCTAACTATGGCTACACCTTC
v_gene: TRBV19; j_gene: TRBJ2-1; len: 15; d_gene: NA; abundance: NA; CDR3aa: CASSIMQGGNNEQFF; CDR3nt: TGTGCCAGTAGTATAATGCAGGGTGGTAACAATGAGCAGTTCTTC
v_gene: TRBV5-1; j_gene: TRBJ1-3; len: 14; d_gene: NA; abundance: NA; CDR3aa: CASSPSMGGNTIYF; CDR3nt: TGCGCCAGCAGCCCCTCAATGGGAGGAAACACCATATATTTT
v_gene: TRBV20-1; j_gene: TRBJ2-1; len: 14; d_gene: TRBD1; abundance: NA; CDR3aa: CSAKDRVRGNEQFF; CDR3nt: TGCAGTGCTAAGGACAGGGTCCGGGGTAATGAGCAGTTCTTC
v_gene: TRBV19; j_gene: TRBJ1-5; len: 14; d_gene: TRBD1; abundance: once; CDR3aa: CASRTGSSNQPQHF; CDR3nt: TGTGCCAGTCGGACAGGAAGCAGCAATCAGCCCCAGCATTTT
v_gene: TRBV6-5; j_gene: TRBJ1-1; len: 16; d_gene: NA; abundance: NA; CDR3aa: CASSSGTAAGANEAFF; CDR3nt: TGTGCCAGCAGTTCCGGGACGGCAGCCGGGGCTAATGAAGCTTTCTTT
v_gene: TRBV20-1; j_gene: TRBJ2-7; len: 13; d_gene: TRBD1; abundance: NA; CDR3aa: CSTPGQGTYEQYF; CDR3nt: TGCAGTACCCCGGGACAGGGAACCTACGAGCAGTACTTC
v_gene: TRBV20-1; j_gene: TRBJ1-5; len: 13; d_gene: NA; abundance: NA; CDR3aa: CSASGQANQPQHF; CDR3nt: TGCAGTGCAAGCGGTCAGGCCAATCAGCCCCAGCATTTT
v_gene: TRBV18; j_gene: TRBJ2-5; len: 12; d_gene: NA; abundance: NA; CDR3aa: CASSPFTETQYF; CDR3nt: TGTGCCAGCTCACCATTCACGGAGACCCAGTACTTC
v_gene: TRBV6-1; j_gene: TRBJ1-4; len: 15; d_gene: TRBD1; abundance: NA; CDR3aa: CASSEAGTGAIELFF; CDR3nt: TGTGCCAGCAGTGAAGCCGGGACAGGGGCTATCGAACTGTTTTTT
v_gene: TRBV27; j_gene: TRBJ1-1; len: 13; d_gene: TRBD1; abundance: NA; CDR3aa: CASRRQGYTEAFF; CDR3nt: TGTGCCAGCAGACGACAGGGGTATACTGAAGCTTTCTTT
v_gene: TRBV7-2; j_gene: TRBJ2-5; len: 14; d_gene: TRBD2; abundance: NA; CDR3aa: CASSLILAGETQYF; CDR3nt: TGTGCCAGCAGCTTAATATTAGCGGGCGAGACCCAGTACTTC
v_gene: TRBV19; j_gene: TRBJ2-5; len: 13; d_gene: NA; abundance: NA; CDR3aa: CASSNVDRETQYF; CDR3nt: TGTGCCAGTAGTAACGTAGACAGAGAGACCCAGTACTTC
v_gene: TRBV9; j_gene: TRBJ2-3; len: 14; d_gene: NA; abundance: once; CDR3aa: CASSVERGSDTQYF; CDR3nt: TGTGCCAGCAGCGTAGAACGGGGTTCAGATACGCAGTATTTT
v_gene: TRBV28; j_gene: TRBJ1-3; len: 15; d_gene: TRBD1; abundance: once; CDR3aa: CASRPSQGQGNTIYF; CDR3nt: TGTGCCAGCAGACCATCGCAGGGACAGGGAAACACCATATATTTT
v_gene: TRBV20-1; j_gene: TRBJ2-1; len: 12; d_gene: NA; abundance: NA; CDR3aa: CSARPRGREQFF; CDR3nt: TGCAGTGCTAGGCCTCGGGGTAGAGAGCAGTTCTTC
v_gene: TRBV7-9; j_gene: TRBJ2-3; len: 13; d_gene: NA; abundance: NA; CDR3aa: CASNRIRTDTQYF; CDR3nt: TGTGCCAGCAACCGGATCAGGACAGATACGCAGTATTTT
v_gene: TRBV19; j_gene: TRBJ1-1; len: 10; d_gene: NA; abundance: NA; CDR3aa: CASGRREAFF; CDR3nt: TGTGCCAGCGGACGGCGGGAAGCTTTCTTT
v_gene: TRBV5-1; j_gene: TRBJ1-5; len: 17; d_gene: NA; abundance: NA; CDR3aa: CASSSLRDVYSNQPQHF; CDR3nt: TGCGCCAGCAGCTCGCTCCGGGACGTTTATAGCAATCAGCCCCAGCATTTT
v_gene: TRBV20-1; j_gene: TRBJ2-5; len: 15; d_gene: NA; abundance: NA; CDR3aa: CSARDRLLPSETQYF; CDR3nt: TGCAGTGCTAGAGATAGGCTGTTACCCTCGGAGACCCAGTACTTC
v_gene: TRBV5-6; j_gene: TRBJ1-2; len: 16; d_gene: NA; abundance: NA; CDR3aa: CASSYRGTAANYGYTF; CDR3nt: TGTGCCAGCAGCTATCGCGGGACTGCTGCAAACTATGGCTACACCTTC
v_gene: TRBV7-2; j_gene: TRBJ2-3; len: 18; d_gene: NA; abundance: NA; CDR3aa: CASSLNPGRVTSTDTQYF; CDR3nt: TGTGCCAGCAGCTTAAACCCAGGGCGGGTTACTAGCACAGATACGCAGTATTTT
v_gene: TRBV28; j_gene: TRBJ1-1; len: 12; d_gene: NA; abundance: NA; CDR3aa: CASLSSNTEAFF; CDR3nt: TGTGCCAGCCTGTCTTCGAACACTGAAGCTTTCTTT
v_gene: TRBV3-1; j_gene: TRBJ1-1; len: 14; d_gene: NA; abundance: NA; CDR3aa: CASSLRGVGTEAFF; CDR3nt: TGTGCCAGCAGCCTTCGAGGGGTGGGGACTGAAGCTTTCTTT
v_gene: TRBV4-3; j_gene: TRBJ2-5; len: 15; d_gene: TRBD2; abundance: NA; CDR3aa: CASSQDVRGGETQYF; CDR3nt: TGCGCCAGCAGCCAAGATGTGCGGGGGGGAGAGACCCAGTACTTC